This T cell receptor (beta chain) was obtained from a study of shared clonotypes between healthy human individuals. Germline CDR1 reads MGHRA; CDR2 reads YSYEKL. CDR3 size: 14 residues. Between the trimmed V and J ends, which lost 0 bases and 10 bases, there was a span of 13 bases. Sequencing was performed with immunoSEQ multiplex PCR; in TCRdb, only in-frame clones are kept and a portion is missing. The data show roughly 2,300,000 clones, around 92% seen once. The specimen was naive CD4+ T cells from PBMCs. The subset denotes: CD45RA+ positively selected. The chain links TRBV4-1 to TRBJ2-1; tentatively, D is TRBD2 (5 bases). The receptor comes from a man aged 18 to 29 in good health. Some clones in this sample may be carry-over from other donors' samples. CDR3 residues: CASSQDPERGEQFF. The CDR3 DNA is TGCGCCAGCAGCCAAGATCCCGAACGCGGGGAGCAGTTCTTC.